This entry lists 19 T cell receptor beta chains sequenced from one sample in a study of T cell clonotyping in hematopoietic cell transplantation. The repertoire was sequenced with immunoSEQ multiplex PCR; TCRdb's copy has only in-frame clones and lacks some. The sample yields 11,000 to 15,000 clones, approximately 95% seen once. Here the sequenced sample was PBMCs, taken 30 days after allogeneic stem cell transplant. The receptor source for this set is a male patient aged 55-69 years who had an allogeneic stem cell transplant from an unrelated donor, so the T cells may come from the graft donor. Some clones in this sample may be carry-over from other donors' samples.

The gene calls are TRBV30 and TRBJ1-5; no definite D call. Germline values: CDR1 GTSNPN, CDR2 SVGIG (reference sequence). Trimming cost V 1 base and J 3 bases, with 7 bases left between them. The CDR3 is 13 amino acids. The CDR3 loop is CAWSATNNQPQHF. The CDR3 DNA reads TGTGCCTGGAGTGCAACGAACAATCAGCCCCAGCATTTT.

CDR3 in amino acids: CASSPGVDNYGYTF. The DNA of the CDR3 is TGCGCCAGCAGCCCTGGTGTCGATAACTATGGCTACACCTTC. V is TRBV4-3 and J is TRBJ1-2; D is undetermined. This CDR3 is built from 14 residues. V was clipped by 4 bases and J by 1 base, with 10 bases between them. Germline CDR1 reads LGHNA; CDR2 reads YSLEER.

This rearrangement joins TRBV5-6 to TRBJ2-7; D gene uncertain. With 3 bases removed from V and 8 bases from J, the gap between germline ends came to 12 bases. CDR3 size: 12 residues. Per germline, CDR1 SGHDT and CDR2 YYEEEE. The CDR3 bases are TGTGCCAGCAGCTCTACAGTGGCCCAGCAGTACTTC. This codes for CASSSTVAQQYF.

This clone appeared once. The genes are TRBV7-8 and TRBJ1-5, with a tentative D call TRBD1 (6 bases). CDR3 length: 17 residues. The germline CDR1 and CDR2 sequences are SGHVS and FQNEAQ. Trimming left V 4 bases short and J 3 bases short, with 19 bases between. The CDR3 is CASSSLPGGAANQPQHF. The CDR3 nucleotides are TGTGCCAGCAGCTCCCTCCCTGGGGGGGCCGCCAATCAGCCCCAGCATTTT. Filled out from reference TRBV7-8 and TRBJ1-5, the complete variable domain reads GAGVSQSPRYKVAKRGQDVALRCDPISGHVSLFWYQQALGQGPEFLTYFQNEAQLDKSGLPSDRFFAERPEGSVSTLKIQRTQQEDSAVYLCASSSLPGGAANQPQHFGDGTRLSIL.

Here the CDR3 DNA reads TGTGCCAGTAGTAGTCGAACTAATGAAAAACTGTTTTTT. This translates into CASSSRTNEKLFF. V is TRBV19 and J is TRBJ1-4, with D unclear. CDR3 length equals 13 residues. Trimming took off 4 bases at V and 1 base at J, with 4 bases between the two ends. CDR1 and CDR2 (germline): LNHDA, SQIVND (reference sequence).

The CDR3 protein is CASSQGLDRYGYTF. CDR3 DNA: TGTGCCAGCAGTCAGGGGCTCGACCGATATGGCTACACCTTC. The chain is built from TRBV7-2 and TRBJ1-2, with a possible D match to TRBD1 (6 bases). Germline-derived CDR1 and CDR2 are SGHTA and FQGNSA. The length of the CDR3 is 14 residues. V gave up 6 bases and J gave up 5 bases, with 16 bases separating them.

This chain connects TRBV5-1 to TRBJ1-2; D not certain. CDR1 and CDR2 from the germline V gene are SGHRS and YFSETQ. Trimming left V 0 bases short and J 4 bases short, with 7 bases between. The CDR3 extends over 13 amino acids. The CDR3 is CASSLEPLYGYTF. DNA for the CDR3: TGCGCCAGCAGCTTGGAGCCTCTCTATGGCTACACCTTC. The full variable domain, completed using reference TRBV5-1 and TRBJ1-2, is KAGVTQTPRYLIKTRGQQVTLSCSPISGHRSVSWYQQTPGQGLQFLFEYFSETQRNKGNFPGRFSGRQFSNSRSEMNVSTLELGDSALYLCASSLEPLYGYTFGSGTRLTVV.

V is TRBV19 and J is TRBJ2-1; 7 nucleotides match TRBD1. The ends lost 6 bases at V and 8 bases at J; junction bases unmatched: 16. Per the germline V gene, CDR1 is LNHDA and CDR2 is SQIVND (reference sequence). The CDR3 has 16 amino acids. The DNA of the CDR3 is TGTGCCAGTAGCTTACAGGGGAGCCACTTGTACGATGAGCAGTTCTTC. This translates into CASSLQGSHLYDEQFF.

The gene calls are TRBV5-6 and TRBJ2-7; D not resolved. The CDR3 spans 13 residues. V lost 3 bases and J lost 3, with 10 bases in between. The germline V gene has CDR1 SGHDT and CDR2 YYEEEE. This chain's CDR3 is CASSSDPFYEQYF. The CDR3 DNA reads TGTGCCAGCAGCTCGGACCCGTTCTACGAGCAGTACTTC.

This sequence joins TRBV5-4 and TRBJ2-5; TRBD1 aligns across 8 bases. Germline V gene sequence: CDR1 SGHNT, CDR2 YYREEE (reference sequence). This CDR3 has 15 residues. The V segment lost 2 bases and the J segment 4 bases; nucleotides outside the gene matches: 7. Here the CDR3 reads CASSFLTDRGETQYF. The CDR3 nucleotides are TGTGCCAGCAGCTTTCTTACCGACAGGGGAGAGACCCAGTACTTC.

This chain connects TRBV10-3 to TRBJ1-2; 7 bases fit TRBD1. From germline, CDR1 is ENHRY and CDR2 SYGVKD. The V and J ends lost 2 bases and 4 bases, in that order; junction bases with no gene match: 7. This CDR3 region has 15 residues. The CDR3 nucleotides are TGTGCCATCAGTGAGCCGGGACAGTCCCCCTATGGCTACACCTTC. Translation: CAISEPGQSPYGYTF.

This chain joins TRBV5-1 and TRBJ1-2; D may be TRBD1 (6 bases). Germline V gene sequence: CDR1 SGHRS, CDR2 YFSETQ. The CDR3 covers 15 residues. The V end lost 4 bases, the J end lost 0 bases, and 13 bases lay between the germline ends. In nucleotides, the CDR3 is TGCGCCAGCAGCCAGGACAGTGGGTCTAACTATGGCTACACCTTC. Protein sequence: CASSQDSGSNYGYTF.

This clone came up once. The chain has TRBV14 and TRBJ2-5; 8 nucleotides agree with TRBD2. The J segment lost 4 bases and the V segment lost 1 base, leaving 2 bases of the junction unmatched. Germline CDR1 is SGHDN and CDR2 is FVKESK. The CDR3 runs 14 residues. The CDR3 DNA is TGTGCCAGCAGCCAAGCGGGACTAGGAGAGACCCAGTACTTC. Protein sequence: CASSQAGLGETQYF. Full variable domain (missing parts from reference TRBV14 and TRBJ2-5): EAGVTQFPSHSVIEKGQTVTLRCDPISGHDNLYWYRRVMGKEIKFLLHFVKESKQDESGMPNNRFLAERTGGTYSTLKVQPAELEDSGVYFCASSQAGLGETQYFGPGTRLLVL.

The chain employs TRBV28 and TRBJ1-2, with 7 bases aligning to TRBD1. CDR1 is MDHEN and CDR2 is SYDVKM in the germline V gene. Germline trimming cut 6 bases from V and 7 bases from J; bases unmatched to any gene: 5. This CDR3 comprises 12 residues. The CDR3 DNA sequence: TGTGCCAGCAGAGAAAGACAGGGTGGCTACACCTTC. It is translated as CASRERQGGYTF.

This chain joins TRBV10-3 and TRBJ2-7, with 10 bases matching TRBD2. The CDR3 length is 18 residues. Looked up from germline, CDR1 is ENHRY and CDR2 is SYGVKD. The ends lost 5 bases at V and 4 bases at J; junction bases unmatched: 17. The CDR3: CAISSSLAGVTEVYEQYF. In DNA form, the CDR3 reads TGTGCCATCAGTTCTTCTCTAGCGGGGGTGACTGAAGTTTACGAGCAGTACTTC.

The rearrangement links TRBV19 to TRBJ2-7, with a possible D match to TRBD1 (6 bases). The CDR3 loop spans 13 amino acids. Trimming shortened V by 5 bases and J by 7 bases, and 15 bases separated the two germline ends. The germline V gene has CDR1 LNHDA and CDR2 SQIVND (reference sequence). The CDR3 region is CASSRNSGEEQYF. CDR3 DNA: TGTGCCAGTAGTCGCAATTCAGGGGAAGAGCAGTACTTC.

The gene calls are TRBV6-6 and TRBJ1-2; 9 nucleotides line up with TRBD1. The CDR3 has 14 amino acids. J gave up 7 bases and V 5 bases, and 8 bases lay outside the gene matches. Per germline, CDR1 MNHNY and CDR2 SVGAGI (reference sequence). The CDR3 protein is CASSSETGGGGYTF. Here the CDR3 DNA reads TGTGCCAGCAGTAGCGAGACAGGGGGTGGTGGCTACACCTTC.

The chain has TRBV7-2 and TRBJ2-5; maybe TRBD2 (6 bases). This CDR3 contains 15 residues. Looked up from germline, CDR1 is SGHTA and CDR2 is FQGNSA. V dropped 1 base and J dropped 0 bases, with 9 bases sitting between them. CDR3 nucleotide sequence: TGTGCCAGCAGCTTAGGGGCGGGGCACCAAGAGACCCAGTACTTC. It translates to CASSLGAGHQETQYF.

The genes are TRBV9 and TRBJ1-5, with TRBD1 matching 8 bases. With V trimmed by 0 bases and J by 4 bases, 3 bases remained unmatched. This CDR3 is 15 amino acids long. Germline V CDR1 and CDR2: SGDLS, YYNGEE. CDR3 sequence (DNA): TGTGCCAGCAGCGTAGGGACAGGGACAAATCAGCCCCAGCATTTT. Encoded protein: CASSVGTGTNQPQHF.